The rows below give T cell receptor beta chains drawn from one sample of a study of technical replicates of blood from several donors. Clones were sequenced by immunoSEQ multiplex PCR, and TCRdb holds only the in-frame ones, with some missing. The repertoire consists of some 48,000 clones, with roughly nine tenths occurring once and the leading ten covering under 5%. Sequencing was performed on PBMCs. The receptor source for this set is a human donor in good health. Some clones in this sample may be carry-over from other donors' samples. CDR3s include the opening cysteine and the closing phenylalanine or tryptophan. D genes are given only for firm matches. The size field is filled for only some rows; it gives once, few, many or a size class.

CDR3	DNA	size	J	V	D
CASSLPMTGHWEQYF	TGTGCCAGCAGCTTACCGATGACAGGGCACTGGGAGCAGTACTTC	.	TRBJ2-7	TRBV7-9	TRBD1
CASSLLVQNTEAFF	TGTGCCAGCAGCTTATTGGTACAGAACACTGAAGCTTTCTTT	once	TRBJ1-1	TRBV7-8	.
CASSPRASGVQETQYF	TGTGCCAGCAGCCCCCGGGCTAGCGGGGTCCAAGAGACCCAGTACTTC	.	TRBJ2-5	TRBV9	TRBD2
CASSPRGSAFSRQYF	TGTGCCAGCAGCCCTCGGGGATCCGCCTTTTCTCGGCAGTACTTC	.	TRBJ2-7	TRBV14	.
CASSYSHYNSPLHF	TGTGCCAGCAGTTACAGCCATTATAATTCACCCCTCCACTTT	.	TRBJ1-6	TRBV6-5	.
CASSEYGGNQPQHF	TGTGCCAGCAGTGAATACGGGGGGAATCAGCCCCAGCATTTT	.	TRBJ1-5	TRBV25-1	.
CATTPSPLGAHEQYF	TGTGCCACCACTCCCTCACCTCTGGGGGCCCACGAGCAGTACTTC	.	TRBJ2-7	TRBV18	.
CASSLALGFEGTEAFF	TGTGCCAGCAGCTTAGCCTTGGGGTTTGAGGGCACTGAAGCTTTCTTT	once	TRBJ1-1	TRBV7-6	.
CASSDPDYAPSYNEQFF	TGCGCCAGCAGTGATCCGGACTATGCTCCCTCCTACAATGAGCAGTTCTTC	.	TRBJ2-1	TRBV10-1	.
CASSLEPYEQYF	TGTGCCAGCAGCCTCGAGCCGTACGAGCAGTACTTC	.	TRBJ2-7	TRBV5-6	.
CASSSTIAGGSSGTQYF	TGTGCCAGCAGCTCCACCATAGCGGGGGGGTCCTCGGGGACCCAGTACTTC	.	TRBJ2-5	TRBV11-2	TRBD2
CASTPPGSLDSPLHF	TGTGCCAGCACTCCCCCGGGGTCTTTGGATTCACCCCTCCACTTT	.	TRBJ1-6	TRBV7-9	.
CASNTGHRTGELFF	TGTGCCAGCAACACGGGACACCGAACCGGGGAGCTGTTTTTT	.	TRBJ2-2	TRBV7-2	.
CASSQDLSGSYEQYF	TGCGCCAGCAGCCAAGATCTTAGCGGGAGTTACGAGCAGTACTTC	.	TRBJ2-7	TRBV4-3	TRBD2
CASRLEQGLGGSPLHF	TGTGCCAGCAGGCTCGAACAGGGTCTTGGGGGTTCACCCCTCCACTTT	.	TRBJ1-6	TRBV2	.
CATAEWYRNTGELFF	TGTGCCACCGCGGAGTGGTATCGGAACACCGGGGAGCTGTTTTTT	few	TRBJ2-2	TRBV19	.
CASSLYRGTGQYF	TGTGCCAGCAGCTTATACAGGGGGACGGGGCAGTATTTT	.	TRBJ2-3	TRBV7-8	TRBD1
CASSSEALHPQYF	TGTGCCAGCAGCTCAGAGGCGTTACATCCGCAGTATTTT	.	TRBJ2-3	TRBV7-2	.
CASKAPSSSYEQYF	TGTGCCAGCAAAGCTCCATCGAGCTCCTACGAGCAGTACTTC	.	TRBJ2-7	TRBV6-6	.
CASSGQVSNTEAFF	TGTGCCAGCAGCGGACAGGTCTCGAACACTGAAGCTTTCTTT	.	TRBJ1-1	TRBV9	.
CASSPVGGLMEKLFF	TGCGCCAGCAGTCCAGTGGGGGGGTTAATGGAAAAACTGTTTTTT	.	TRBJ1-4	TRBV5-1	.
CASTYPVRTGVNEQFF	TGTGCCAGTACCTACCCGGTTCGGACTGGGGTCAATGAGCAGTTCTTC	.	TRBJ2-1	TRBV19	.
CASSFSGFNTGELFF	TGTGCCAGCAGTTTCTCAGGGTTTAACACCGGGGAGCTGTTTTTT	.	TRBJ2-2	TRBV28	.
CASSSVTYNSPLHF	TGTGCCAGCAGTTCCGTTACCTATAATTCACCCCTCCACTTT	.	TRBJ1-6	TRBV27	.
CASSLEGAQETQYF	TGTGCCAGCAGTCTCGAGGGAGCCCAAGAGACCCAGTACTTC	.	TRBJ2-5	TRBV7-7	.
CASSPGTVFSPLHF	TGTGCCAGCAGCCCCGGGACAGTATTTTCACCCCTCCACTTT	.	TRBJ1-6	TRBV7-2	TRBD1
CASSARTGNLNTEAFF	TGTGCCAGCAGTGCTCGGACAGGCAATTTGAACACTGAAGCTTTCTTT	.	TRBJ1-1	TRBV27	TRBD1
CASSQGVGPGDEQYF	TGTGCCAGCAGCCAAGGGGTGGGGCCAGGTGACGAGCAGTACTTC	.	TRBJ2-7	TRBV4-2	.
CASSLTSGGYNEQFF	TGTGCCAGCAGCTTAACTAGCGGGGGGTACAATGAGCAGTTCTTC	.	TRBJ2-1	TRBV9	TRBD2
CARSLGTSGRPRTGELFF	TGTGCCAGAAGCTTGGGGACTAGCGGGAGGCCCCGCACCGGGGAGCTGTTTTTT	.	TRBJ2-2	TRBV5-3	TRBD2
CAWSSKGRTSGEEYF	TGTGCCTGGAGTTCAAAAGGACGGACTAGCGGAGAGGAGTACTTC	.	TRBJ2-7	TRBV30	TRBD2
CASSRQGMGEKLFF	TGTGCCAGCTCACGACAGGGGATGGGGGAAAAACTGTTTTTT	.	TRBJ1-4	TRBV18	TRBD1
CASSVQAAGGPYEQYF	TGTGCCAGCAGCGTTCAAGCAGCGGGAGGACCCTACGAGCAGTACTTC	.	TRBJ2-7	TRBV9	TRBD2
CASSLDSLNTEAFF	TGTGCCAGCAGCTTGGACAGTTTGAACACTGAAGCTTTCTTT	.	TRBJ1-1	TRBV5-4	.
CSVGGGNEKLFF	TGCAGCGTTGGAGGGGGCAATGAAAAACTGTTTTTT	.	TRBJ1-4	TRBV29-1	TRBD1
CASSSYPGAGTNGYTF	TGTGCCAGCAGCTCCTACCCTGGGGCAGGTACCAATGGCTACACCTTC	.	TRBJ1-2	TRBV7-9	.
CAISETGDLYGYTF	TGTGCCATCAGTGAGACAGGGGATCTCTATGGCTACACCTTC	.	TRBJ1-2	TRBV10-3	TRBD1
CATSRDVARQETQYF	TGTGCCACCAGCAGAGATGTAGCGCGCCAAGAGACCCAGTACTTC	.	TRBJ2-5	TRBV15	.
CASSVGQGRNTEAFF	TGTGCCAGCAGCGTGGGACAGGGGAGGAACACTGAAGCTTTCTTT	once	TRBJ1-1	TRBV5-8	TRBD1
CASAWNDRKGKAFF	TGTGCCAGCGCCTGGAACGACAGAAAAGGAAAGGCTTTCTTT	.	TRBJ1-1	TRBV2	.
CAWSANLNQPQHF	TGTGCCTGGAGTGCTAACTTAAATCAGCCCCAGCATTTT	.	TRBJ1-5	TRBV30	.
CASSPGRLSGTGELFF	TGCGCCAGCAGCCCTGGTCGCCTAAGCGGCACCGGGGAGCTGTTTTTT	.	TRBJ2-2	TRBV5-1	.
CASSPIQRGEQYF	TGTGCCAGCTCACCGATCCAGCGGGGCGAGCAGTACTTC	.	TRBJ2-7	TRBV18	TRBD2
CASSRTGDNEKLFF	TGTGCCAGCAGCCGGACAGGGGATAATGAAAAACTGTTTTTT	.	TRBJ1-4	TRBV7-9	TRBD1
CASSLGLAGGSSYEQYF	TGTGCCAGCAGCCTAGGACTAGCGGGAGGGAGCTCCTACGAGCAGTACTTC	once	TRBJ2-7	TRBV5-6	TRBD2
CASSFGQEDNEQFF	TGTGCCAGCAGCTTCGGACAGGAAGACAATGAGCAGTTCTTC	.	TRBJ2-1	TRBV7-9	TRBD1
CASSQSSSGPYNEQFF	TGCGCCAGCAGTCAATCTTCCAGCGGCCCCTACAATGAGCAGTTCTTC	.	TRBJ2-1	TRBV23-1	.
CASRLSYEQYF	TGTGCCAGCAGACTATCGTACGAGCAGTACTTC	.	TRBJ2-7	TRBV2	.